One and the same sample provided the 26 T cell receptor beta chains below, sequenced in a study of T cells in Graves' hyperthyroidism and ophthalmopathy. Template material for amplifying TCR beta CDR3 regions consisted of RNA transcripts. The study used the HTBI primer set for a first-round RT-PCR of the TCR CDR3. TCRdb processed the multiplex PCR reads anew with MiXCR; each CDR3 protein has one entry. The sample shows about 560,000 distinct CDR3 sequences, around 15% of them seen only once. Sequenced material: blood. These TCRs come from a woman in her thirties or forties with Graves' hyperthyroidism.

CDR3 coding DNA: TGTGCCAGCAGTTTCAAACCCGGGCTAGACGAAAAACTGTTTTTT. It is translated as CASSFKPGLDEKLFF. The gene calls are TRBV27 and TRBJ1-4; D is undetermined. V lost 3 bases and J 8 bases, leaving 16 bases between the germline ends. Germline V gene data show CDR1 as MNHEY and CDR2 as SMNVEV (reference sequence). There are 15 residues in the CDR3.

This clonotype has more than one count but fewer than ten. This chain uses TRBV12-3 or TRBV12-4 with TRBJ2-1; 7 nucleotides align to TRBD2. V lost 2 bases and J lost 2; bases outside the gene matches: 3. The CDR3 is made up of 15 amino acids. CDR3 sequence: CASSLRAGAYNEQFF. CDR3 DNA: TGTGCCAGCAGTTTACGCGCGGGAGCCTACAATGAGCAGTTCTTC.

This clonotype was observed a few times. The genes are TRBV24-1 and TRBJ1-4; 9 bases fit TRBD1. Germline values: CDR1 KGHDR, CDR2 SFDVKD. CDR3 size: 20 residues. Losses at the gene ends were 3 bases for V and 0 bases for J; bases not matched to a gene: 13. The CDR3 spells CATSDPTALQGAATNEKLFF. CDR3 nucleotides: TGTGCCACCAGTGATCCTACTGCTTTACAGGGGGCAGCAACTAATGAAAAACTGTTTTTT.

This clonotype was recorded many times. This chain links TRBV30 with TRBJ2-5; D not resolved. Per the germline V gene, CDR1 is GTSNPN and CDR2 is SVGIG (reference sequence). The CDR3 has 12 residues. Trimming stripped 1 base from V and 4 bases from J, with 7 bases between. DNA for the CDR3: TGTGCCTGGAGTGACGTTGGAGAGACCCAGTACTTC. Amino acid sequence: CAWSDVGETQYF.

This clonotype has ten or more counts. The J gene is TRBJ2-3, the V gene TRBV7-9, with 7 bases that match TRBD2. Germline loops: CDR1 SEHNR, CDR2 FQNEAQ (reference sequence). There are 17 residues in the CDR3. The V gene end was trimmed by 3 bases and the J gene end by 2 bases; junction bases not matched to a gene: 11. The CDR3 protein is CASSFRTSSPITDTQYF. Written as DNA, the CDR3 is TGTGCCAGCAGCTTTCGGACTAGTTCCCCCATCACAGATACGCAGTATTTT.

V and J are TRBV20-1 and TRBJ1-3; the D is unclear. With 0 bases removed from V and 0 bases from J, the gap between germline ends came to 6 bases. The V gene's germline CDR1 is DFQATT and CDR2 SNEGSKA (reference sequence). The CDR3 loop spans 14 amino acids. CDR3 sequence (DNA): TGCAGTGCTAGAGAGGGTGGCTCTGGAAACACCATATATTTT. Amino acid sequence: CSAREGGSGNTIYF.

This clonotype was counted ten times or more. This rearrangement joins TRBV3-1 to TRBJ2-3, with D tentatively TRBD1 or TRBD2 (5 bases each). The CDR3 has 15 residues. CDR1 and CDR2 from the germline V gene are LGHDT and YNNKEL (reference sequence). The V and J ends lost 3 bases and 3 bases respectively, with 13 bases between them. CDR3 in amino acids: CASSQGDPRTDTQYF. DNA of the CDR3: TGTGCCAGCAGCCAGGGGGACCCACGTACAGATACGCAGTATTTT.

The chain joins TRBV27 to TRBJ1-6; no firm D call. The CDR3 consists of 16 residues. The V and J ends lost 5 bases and 6 bases respectively, with 17 bases between them. Germline V gives CDR1 MNHEY, CDR2 SMNVEV (reference sequence). The CDR3: CASSPTDSGINSPLHF. The CDR3 coding sequence is TGTGCCAGCAGTCCCACAGACTCGGGAATTAATTCACCCCTCCACTTT.

This clonotype has only a few counts. A read error may account for a junction end that differs from germline. CDR3 DNA sequence: TGTGCCAGCAGTTTGGACGGGACACCCTACGAGCAGTGCTTC. Translating it yields CASSLDGTPYEQCF. The V call is TRBV12-3 or TRBV12-4, the J call TRBJ2-7, with D perhaps matching TRBD1 (6 bases). The CDR3 totals 14 residues.

This clonotype was detected a few times. V usage is TRBV5-5 and J usage is TRBJ2-2; 9 bases map to TRBD2. The germline V gene has CDR1 SGHKS and CDR2 YYEKEE (reference sequence). This CDR3 spans 16 amino acids. Trimming cost V 3 bases and J 2 bases; bases outside gene matches: 5. The CDR3 DNA reads TGTGCCAGCAGCTCCCGACTAGCGGAAAACACCGGGGAGCTGTTTTTT. Its translation: CASSSRLAENTGELFF.

This clonotype came up a few times. The rearrangement uses TRBV27 and TRBJ2-7, with 7 nucleotides matching TRBD2. This CDR3 has 15 residues. Trimming removed 1 base from V and 5 bases from J; junction bases left unmatched: 8. Germline CDR1 MNHEY, CDR2 SMNVEV (reference sequence). In nucleotides, the CDR3 is TGTGCCAGCAGTTTATTAGCGGGTACCCCAGACGAGCAGTACTTC. Amino acids: CASSLLAGTPDEQYF.

This clonotype was seen repeatedly, ten times or more. This sequence joins TRBV28 and TRBJ1-1, with D possibly being TRBD1 (5 bases). Trimming shortened V by 7 bases and J by 4 bases, and 10 bases separated the two germline ends. The CDR3 sequence is 12 residues long. The germline V gene encodes CDR1 MDHEN and CDR2 SYDVKM. The CDR3, as DNA: TGTGCCAGCATTGGGGGGGTCACTGAAGCTTTCTTT. Encoded protein: CASIGGVTEAFF.

This clonotype has ten or more counts. The chain is built from TRBV12-3 or TRBV12-4 and TRBJ2-1, with D possibly TRBD2 on 6 matching bases. Trimming cost V 0 bases and J 5 bases, with 8 bases left between them. The CDR3 extends over 14 amino acids. CDR3 nucleotides: TGTGCCAGCAGTTTAGCGTTAGCGGACAATGAGCAGTTCTTC. Its protein is CASSLALADNEQFF.

This clonotype was detected ten times or more. The rearrangement uses TRBV13 and TRBJ2-7; 8 bases map to TRBD2. After removal of 4 bases from V and 3 bases from J, the junction contained 5 bases not matched to a gene. CDR1 and CDR2 (germline): PRHDT, FYEKMQ (reference sequence). This CDR3 has 14 residues. The CDR3 is CASSSGTRSYEQYF. CDR3 in DNA: TGTGCCAGCAGCTCCGGGACTAGAAGCTACGAGCAGTACTTC.

This chain joins TRBV7-3 and TRBJ2-3; 10 positions agree with TRBD2. In germline, CDR1 is SGHTA, CDR2 FQGTGA. J lost 4 bases, V lost 4 bases, and 8 bases had no gene match. The CDR3 is 16 residues long. CDR3 nucleotides: TGTGCCAGCAGCTCGACTAGCGGGCAAAGGGCAGATACGCAGTATTTT. Translated: CASSSTSGQRADTQYF.

There are many counts of this clonotype. CDR3: CASSKGLAGTDTQYF. The CDR3 DNA reads TGTGCCAGCAGCAAGGGACTAGCGGGTACAGATACGCAGTATTTT. This chain links TRBV2 with TRBJ2-3; 12 nucleotides line up with TRBD2. The germline gives CDR1 SNHLY, CDR2 FYNNEI. This CDR3 has 15 amino acids. V dropped 6 bases and J dropped 3; count of bases not matched to a gene: 4.

The rearrangement uses TRBV9 and TRBJ1-4; TRBD1 matches 7 bases. The CDR3 has 14 residues. J was trimmed by 6 bases and V by 4 bases; bases with no gene match: 6. The germline gives CDR1 SGDLS, CDR2 YYNGEE. CDR3 nucleotides: TGTGCCAGCAGCCGGGCAGGGGGAGATGAAAAACTGTTTTTT. This encodes CASSRAGGDEKLFF.

This clonotype was seen only a few times. The chain links TRBV27 to TRBJ1-1; D gene ambiguous. The length of the CDR3 is 14 residues. The germline gives CDR1 MNHEY, CDR2 SMNVEV (reference sequence). Trimming cost V 3 bases and J 6 bases, with 14 bases left between them. CDR3 amino acids: CASSLDLGHPEAFF. The CDR3 bases are TGTGCCAGCAGTTTGGATCTAGGCCACCCTGAAGCTTTCTTT.

This clonotype was seen at least ten times. This chain joins TRBV9 and TRBJ2-2, with D tentatively TRBD1 or TRBD2 (6 bases each). V lost 0 bases to trimming and J lost 3 bases, with 15 bases between them. Germline CDR1 and CDR2: SGDLS and YYNGEE. This CDR3 is built from 17 residues. The CDR3, as DNA: TGTGCCAGCAGCGTAGTAGCGAAGGGGGAGGACACCGGGGAGCTGTTTTTT. This encodes CASSVVAKGEDTGELFF. Using reference TRBV9 and TRBJ2-2 for the parts outside the CDR3, the full variable domain is DSGVTQTPKHLITATGQRVTLRCSPRSGDLSVYWYQQSLDQGLQFLIQYYNGEERAKGNILERFSAQQFPDLHSELNLSSLELGDSALYFCASSVVAKGEDTGELFFGEGSRLTVL.

This clonotype was found a few times. The chain couples TRBV5-1 to TRBJ2-1; D gene unclear. The CDR3 is 14 residues long. From germline, CDR1 is SGHRS and CDR2 YFSETQ. Trimming left V 5 bases short and J 0 bases short, with 9 bases between. CDR3 in amino acids: CASRSESSYNEQFF. The CDR3 DNA is TGCGCCAGCAGATCAGAGAGCTCCTACAATGAGCAGTTCTTC. The variable domain in full, with the rest retrieved from reference TRBV5-1 and TRBJ2-1, is KAGVTQTPRYLIKTRGQQVTLSCSPISGHRSVSWYQQTPGQGLQFLFEYFSETQRNKGNFPGRFSGRQFSNSRSEMNVSTLELGDSALYLCASRSESSYNEQFFGPGTRLTVL.

This clonotype was seen many times. V gene TRBV12-3 or TRBV12-4 combines with J gene TRBJ2-5; TRBD2 is a possible D gene (6 bases). The CDR3 covers 14 residues. V was pared by 2 bases and J by 5 bases, with 12 bases between. The CDR3 is CASSLRRGGETQYF. CDR3 nucleotide sequence: TGTGCCAGCAGTTTAAGGAGGGGTGGGGAGACCCAGTACTTC.

This clonotype was found many times. The chain carries TRBV28 and TRBJ1-6, with 9 bases fitting TRBD1. The CDR3 has 14 amino acids. Germline loops: CDR1 MDHEN, CDR2 SYDVKM. Trimming cost V 9 bases and J 9 bases; bases outside gene matches: 9. The CDR3 DNA reads TGTGCCAGTCGTTTACAGGGGGCGGGTTCACCCCTCCACTTT. Translation: CASRLQGAGSPLHF. Drawing the rest from reference TRBV28 and TRBJ1-6, the complete variable domain is DVKVTQSSRYLVKRTGEKVFLECVQDMDHENMFWYRQDPGLGLRLIYFSYDVKMKEKGDIPEGYSVSREKKERFSLILESASTNQTSMYLCASRLQGAGSPLHFGNGTRLTVT.

This clonotype has a count of ten or more. The chain has TRBV10-2 and TRBJ2-3; no clear D. The CDR3 is 14 residues long. Trimming took 4 bases from V and 3 from J, leaving 11 bases between them. CDR1 and CDR2 from the germline V gene are WSHSY and SAAADI. The CDR3 loop is CASSVTVSTDTQYF. The CDR3 nucleotides read TGCGCCAGCAGTGTTACGGTTTCTACAGATACGCAGTATTTT.

This clonotype appeared a few times. The V gene is TRBV29-1, the J gene TRBJ2-3; D might be TRBD1 (6 bases). The CDR3 has 15 amino acids. Trimming cost V 6 bases and J 1 base, with 17 bases left between them. Germline CDR1 reads SQVTM; CDR2 reads ANQGSEA. CDR3 protein: CSVDSRNRGTDTQYF. The CDR3 nucleotides read TGCAGCGTCGATTCGAGAAACAGGGGCACAGATACGCAGTATTTT.

The chain has TRBV12-5 and TRBJ2-1, with 10 bases lining up with TRBD2. J was trimmed by 8 bases and V by 3 bases; bases with no gene match: 13. Germline V gene lookup returns CDR1 LGHNT and CDR2 FRNRAP. This CDR3 has 17 residues. This CDR3 reads CASGFNPSSGRRDEQFF. CDR3 coding DNA: TGTGCTAGTGGTTTCAATCCAAGTAGCGGGAGGCGAGATGAGCAGTTCTTC.

This clonotype was seen repeatedly, ten times or more. The chain carries TRBV3-1 and TRBJ2-1; TRBD1 is a possible D gene (5 bases). Between the trimmed V and J ends, which lost 1 base and 3 bases, there was a span of 10 bases. CDR1 is LGHDT and CDR2 is YNNKEL in the germline V gene (reference sequence). The CDR3 is 15 residues long. The CDR3 DNA reads as TGTGCCAGCAGCCAAGGGCTACAGGTCTACAATGAGCAGTTCTTC. Translating it yields CASSQGLQVYNEQFF.